This TCR beta chain emerged from a study of blood T cell repertoires in COVID-19. The CDR3 is made up of 14 amino acids. Germline assignment: CDR1 SGDLS and CDR2 YYNGEE. V shed 4 bases and J shed 3 bases, with 14 bases lying between them. In the original analysis: Amplifying reference gene primers gave estimates of nucleated cell counts. The data were produced by immunoSEQ multiplex PCR, yet TCRdb's version contains in-frame clones alone and is incomplete. The DNA gave D and trimming, while V, J and clone size come from that table. The sample contains around 240,000 clones, about 89% of which appear only once.

Sample: PBMCs or T cells enriched from blood (not recorded which). The sequence came from a human donor in a cohort exposed to, infected with or recovered from COVID-19 (not recorded which). The donor label of this sample is uncertain. V usage is TRBV9 and J usage is TRBJ2-7, with unresolved D. CDR3 DNA sequence: TGTGCCAGCAGCCCAACCGGTTCGATCTACGAGCAGTACTTC. As protein: CASSPTGSIYEQYF.